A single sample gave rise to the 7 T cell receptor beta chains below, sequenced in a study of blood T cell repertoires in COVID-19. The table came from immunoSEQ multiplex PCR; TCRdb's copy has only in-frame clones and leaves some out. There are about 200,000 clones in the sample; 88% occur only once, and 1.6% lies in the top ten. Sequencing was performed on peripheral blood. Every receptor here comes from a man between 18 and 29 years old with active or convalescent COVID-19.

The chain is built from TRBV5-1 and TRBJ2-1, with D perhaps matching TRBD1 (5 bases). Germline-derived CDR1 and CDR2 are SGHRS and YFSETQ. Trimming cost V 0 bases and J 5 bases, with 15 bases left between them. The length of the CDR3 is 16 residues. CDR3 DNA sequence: TGCGCCAGCAGCTTGGAGTACCGGCCAGGGAACAATGAGCAGTTCTTC. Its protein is CASSLEYRPGNNEQFF.

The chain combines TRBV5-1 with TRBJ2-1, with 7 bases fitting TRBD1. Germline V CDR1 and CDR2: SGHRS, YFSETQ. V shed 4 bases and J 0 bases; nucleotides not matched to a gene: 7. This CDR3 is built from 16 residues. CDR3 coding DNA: TGCGCCAGCAGCAAGGGGGCCTGGAGCTCCTACAATGAGCAGTTCTTC. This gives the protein CASSKGAWSSYNEQFF.

CDR3 protein: CASSYTGSNQPQHF. For the CDR3, the DNA is TGTGCCAGCAGTTACACAGGGAGCAATCAGCCCCAGCATTTT. The V gene is TRBV27, the J gene TRBJ1-5, with a tentative D call TRBD1 (6 bases). Per germline, CDR1 MNHEY and CDR2 SMNVEV (reference sequence). The CDR3 sequence is 14 residues long. Trimming left V 4 bases short and J 1 base short, with 8 bases between.

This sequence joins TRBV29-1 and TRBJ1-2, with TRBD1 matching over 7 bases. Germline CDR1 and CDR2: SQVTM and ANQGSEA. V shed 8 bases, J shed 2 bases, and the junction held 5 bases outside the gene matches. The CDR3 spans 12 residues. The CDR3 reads CSTLDRNYGYTF. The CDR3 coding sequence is TGCAGCACCCTGGACAGGAACTATGGCTACACCTTC. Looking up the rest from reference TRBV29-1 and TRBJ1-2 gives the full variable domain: SAVISQKPSRDICQRGTSLTIQCQVDSQVTMMFWYRQQPGQSLTLIATANQGSEATYESGFVIDKFPISRPNLTFSTLTVSNMSPEDSSIYLCSTLDRNYGYTFGSGTRLTVV.

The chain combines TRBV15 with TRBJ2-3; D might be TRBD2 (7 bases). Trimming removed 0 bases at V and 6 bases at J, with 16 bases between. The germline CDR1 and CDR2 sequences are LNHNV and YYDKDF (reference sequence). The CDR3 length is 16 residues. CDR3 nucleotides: TGTGCCACCAGCAGAGATGCGGGGGCGCTGGGGGATACGCAGTATTTT. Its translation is CATSRDAGALGDTQYF.

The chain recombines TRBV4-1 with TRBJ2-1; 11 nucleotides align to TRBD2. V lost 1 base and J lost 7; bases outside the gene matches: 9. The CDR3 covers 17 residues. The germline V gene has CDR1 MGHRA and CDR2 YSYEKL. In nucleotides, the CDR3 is TGCGCCAGCAGCCAAGCGCTCCTAGCGGGGGGTCGGAATGAGCAGTTCTTC. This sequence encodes CASSQALLAGGRNEQFF.

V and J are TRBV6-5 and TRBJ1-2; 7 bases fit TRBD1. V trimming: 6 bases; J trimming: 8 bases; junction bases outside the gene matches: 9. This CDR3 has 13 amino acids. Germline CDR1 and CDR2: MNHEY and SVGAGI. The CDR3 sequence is CASRKTGLRGYTF. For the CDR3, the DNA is TGTGCCAGCAGGAAGACAGGGTTGAGGGGCTACACCTTC.